A single T cell receptor (beta chain) is shown here with its context. Its antigen is unknown. It has no much larger one-base neighbor in the sample; base qualities were not kept. TCRbeta CDR3 regions were amplified from genomic DNA using the immunoSEQ Assay, a bias-controlled multiplex PCR. Per the source publication's procedure: Nucleated cell counts per sample were estimated from amplification of reference gene primers within the assay. To quantify the absolute abundance of each unique TCRbeta CDR3 rearrangement, sequence reads were collapsed and filtered. For each sample, productive Simpson clonality was calculated as the square root of Simpson's diversity index across productive rearrangements. TCRdb's version of the immuneACCESS table is confined to in-frame rearrangements and falls short of the full clone set. An unresolved V gene accounts for under half of the shortfall where checked; the remainder is of unknown origin. V, J and clone size were drawn from that table, and D and trimming were deduced from the DNA. The sample table contains tens of thousands of clones; only one count was recorded for around nine tenths of them. The ten largest clonotypes hold approximately 8% of the sample.

Collaborating institutions collected whole blood in K2EDTA tubes following their own protocols. For TCRbeta analysis, collaborator samples were shipped as frozen whole blood, as isolated PBMCs, or as DNA extracted from either sample type. Measured from the cysteine to the phenylalanine, the CDR3 is 17 residues long. Only the CDR3 part of the read is kept: 51 bases, read in frame from the first base. V loses 0 bases at its end and J loses 6 bases; junction bases beyond the gene matches: 9. CDR1 and CDR2 are drawn from the germline V gene: ENHRY, SYGVKD. The data originate from a study of blood T cell repertoires in COVID-19 (dated by TCRdb to about 2020). About the investigation overall: Samples covering the acute and convalescent phases of COVID-19 were provided by collaborators in the United States, Italy and Spain. The prospective study material was composed of cDNA or gDNA derived from T cells, B-cell-depleted T cells, or PBMCs. The dataset comprised deeply sampled blood TCRbeta repertoires from subjects exposed to, actively infected with, or recovered from COVID-19. The repertoires were made available in a free public database intended to serve as a resource for research on the immune response to SARS-CoV-2. Samples came from the ongoing ImmuneRACE study (first 160 participants) plus 1,254 subjects from 6 global collaborators. Nearly every sample came with metadata listing a de-identified subject ID, COVID-19 status, age in years and sex. Where available, HLA class I and class II types were obtained from metadata supplied by the sample provider rather than from assay-based typing. Study-wide conclusions, independent of this receptor: The quantity of clinical and demographic metadata differed by source and by participant and was supplied without curation.

This TCR came from a man aged 80 or over with active or convalescent COVID-19. The chain was built from TRBV10-3 and TRBJ2-3; 10 bases in the middle match TRBD2. Sequencing was performed on peripheral blood. Here the CDR3 is given as CAISESRTSGLMDTQYF. In nucleotides, the sequence is TGTGCCATCAGTGAGTCTAGGACTAGCGGACTCATGGATACGCAGTATTTT.